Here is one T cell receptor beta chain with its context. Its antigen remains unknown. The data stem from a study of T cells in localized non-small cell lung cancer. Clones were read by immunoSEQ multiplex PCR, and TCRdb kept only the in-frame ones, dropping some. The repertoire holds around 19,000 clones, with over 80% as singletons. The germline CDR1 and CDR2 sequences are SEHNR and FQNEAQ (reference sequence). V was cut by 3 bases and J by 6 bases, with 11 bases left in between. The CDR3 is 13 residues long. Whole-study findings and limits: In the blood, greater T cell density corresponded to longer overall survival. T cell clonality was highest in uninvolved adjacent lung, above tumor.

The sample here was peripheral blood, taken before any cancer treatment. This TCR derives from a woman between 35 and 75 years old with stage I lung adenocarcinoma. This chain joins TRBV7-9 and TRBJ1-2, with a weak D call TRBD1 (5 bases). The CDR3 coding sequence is TGTGCCAGCAGCTTCCGGGACCAGGATGGCTACACCTTC. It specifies CASSFRDQDGYTF.